Presented here are 26 T cell receptor beta chains from one specimen sequenced in a study of tumor-infiltrating lymphocytes in primary liver carcinoma. The authors made TCR beta cDNA from approximately 500 ng total RNA with a constant-region primer. Library construction for TCR beta comprised three nested multiplex PCR rounds performed with slightly modified ARM-PCR. Each of the first two PCR rounds ran approximately 9 cycles with TRBV1-TRBV30 forward and C-beta reverse primers. TCRdb itself ran the multiplex PCR reads through MiXCR, one entry per CDR3 protein. This sample has fewer than 400,000 distinct CDR3 sequences, with 50% to 70% found just once. The authors took blood RNA from unsorted whole blood and also extracted germline DNA. What was sequenced was peripheral blood. Receptors were obtained from a man aged 35-49 years with primary liver carcinoma and hepatitis B virus infection.

About this clonotype: A junction end diverges from the germline sequence, so it may reflect a read error. V is TRBV14 and J is TRBJ2-5, with 9 bases that match TRBD2. CDR3 length: 17 residues. Germline CDR1 is SGHDN and CDR2 is FVKESK. The CDR3: CASSHPPAGIAGETHYF. The CDR3 coding sequence is TGTGCCAGCAGCCATCCCCCTGCCGGGATAGCGGGAGAGACCCACTACTTC.

A remark on this clonotype: One base away lies a much larger clone, so this may be a sequencing read error. V and J are TRBV29-1 and TRBJ2-5; D might be TRBD1 (6 bases). Germline assignment: CDR1 SQVTM and CDR2 ANQGSEA. CDR3 length: 13 amino acids. Here the CDR3 DNA reads TGCAGCAGTTCATCCGGGACAACGGAGACCCAGTGCTTC. This sequence encodes CSSSSGTTETQCF.

The chain joins TRBV7-9 to TRBJ1-1, with D hard to call. The CDR3 sequence is 15 residues long. V gave up 6 bases and J gave up 1 base, with 15 bases separating them. From germline, CDR1 is SEHNR and CDR2 FQNEAQ (reference sequence). CDR3 amino acids: CASSLSRTENTEAFF. In DNA form, the CDR3 reads TGTGCCAGCAGTCTATCCCGAACCGAGAACACTGAAGCTTTCTTT.

To note about this clonotype: A read error is possible here, since a much larger clone lies one base away. The rearrangement uses TRBV6-5 and TRBJ2-1; D gene unclear. The germline gives CDR1 MNHEY, CDR2 SVGAGI. This CDR3 comprises 13 residues. For the CDR3, the DNA is TGTGCCAGCAGTCCTGGACCCTTACTCCCTCAGTCCTTC. It is translated as CASSPGPLLPQSF.

As to this clonotype: A clone one base away is much larger, so this may be a read error. The V gene is TRBV6-1, the J gene TRBJ2-1; D is unresolved. The CDR3 contains 15 residues. Germline V gene sequence: CDR1 MNHNS, CDR2 SASEGT. This chain's CDR3 is CASSRSAPSYNEQLF. The CDR3 DNA reads TGTGCCAGCTCCCGATCGGCCCCCTCCTACAATGAGCAGCTCTTC.

The chain links TRBV20-1 to TRBJ2-7; 8 nucleotides match TRBD2. CDR3 length equals 16 residues. V trimming: 0 bases; J trimming: 3 bases; junction bases outside the gene matches: 10. CDR1 is DFQATT and CDR2 is SNEGSKA in the germline V gene (reference sequence). CDR3: CSARDFRTSTDYEQYF. The CDR3 DNA follows: TGCAGTGCTAGAGACTTCCGGACTAGCACCGACTACGAGCAGTACTTC.

The V gene is TRBV5-1, the J gene TRBJ2-7, with D perhaps TRBD1 (6 bases). With 6 bases removed from V and 3 bases from J, the gap between germline ends came to 13 bases. Germline values: CDR1 SGHRS, CDR2 YFSETQ. The CDR3 runs 13 residues. The CDR3 here is CASKIGQHYEQYF. The CDR3 coding sequence is TGCGCCAGCAAAATCGGACAGCACTACGAGCAGTACTTC. Combining the CDR3 with reference TRBV5-1 and TRBJ2-7 gives the whole variable domain KAGVTQTPRYLIKTRGQQVTLSCSPISGHRSVSWYQQTPGQGLQFLFEYFSETQRNKGNFPGRFSGRQFSNSRSEMNVSTLELGDSALYLCASKIGQHYEQYFGPGTRLTVT.

The chain couples TRBV5-1 to TRBJ2-1; possibly TRBD2 for D (7 bases). Deletions cut 8 bases from V and 6 bases from J, with 27 bases between. The germline gives CDR1 SGHRS, CDR2 YFSETQ. The CDR3 extends over 17 amino acids. CDR3 in amino acids: CASTGTWGGLVANEQFF. In DNA, the CDR3 is TGCGCCAGTACCGGGACATGGGGCGGACTAGTGGCCAATGAGCAGTTCTTC.

As for this clonotype: One junction end disagrees with the germline gene, perhaps due to a read error. V gene TRBV5-4 combines with J gene TRBJ2-5; 9 bases agree with TRBD1. Germline V gene data show CDR1 as SGHNT and CDR2 as YYREEE (reference sequence). The CDR3 is made up of 15 amino acids. Written as DNA, the CDR3 is TGCGCCAGTAGCCTCGGGAACAGGGGGCGGGAGACCCAGTACTTC. Amino acids: CASSLGNRGRETQYF.

Remarks on this clonotype: This likely comes from a read error, as the CDR3 has no conserved phenylalanine or tryptophan at its end. The rearrangement links TRBV12-3 or TRBV12-4 to TRBJ2-2, with D possibly TRBD2 on 6 matching bases. The CDR3 is 16 amino acids. The V end was cut by 7 bases, the J end by 2 bases, with 17 bases between. The CDR3 reads CASITISGLNTGELFY. CDR3 in DNA: TGTGCCAGCATCACCATAAGCGGGCTTAACACCGGGGAGCTGTTTTAT.

Note on this clonotype: One base away lies a much larger clone, so this may be a sequencing read error. As the CDR3 is not closed by the conserved phenylalanine or tryptophan, this likely results from a read error. The chain recombines TRBV28 with TRBJ2-3; the D gene could be TRBD1 or TRBD2 (6 bases each). Trimming removed 7 bases at V and 3 bases at J, with 11 bases between. CDR3 length: 13 amino acids. Germline loops: CDR1 MDHEN, CDR2 SYDVKM. CDR3 sequence: CASKEGVTDTQYL. In DNA form, the CDR3 reads TGTGCCAGCAAGGAGGGGGTAACAGATACGCAGTATCTT.

The sample holds a few counts of this clonotype. This sequence joins TRBV6-2 or TRBV6-3 and TRBJ1-5; D is possibly TRBD1 (5 bases). The CDR3 has 14 amino acids. The germline V gene has CDR1 MNHEY and CDR2 SVGEGT. The V end was cut by 6 bases, the J end by 8 bases, with 17 bases between. The CDR3 nucleotides are TGTGCCAGCAGGGACACAGAGGGCGAAGAGCCCCAGCATTTT. It encodes CASRDTEGEEPQHF.

This clonotype was detected a few times. This CDR3 is CASSLRQRTDTQYF. The CDR3 DNA reads TGTGCCAGCAGCTTAAGACAGAGGACAGATACGCAGTATTTT. The chain carries TRBV5-4 and TRBJ2-3; D possibly corresponds to TRBD1 (5 bases). Looked up from germline, CDR1 is SGHNT and CDR2 is YYREEE (reference sequence). V was pared by 2 bases and J by 3 bases, with 10 bases between. This CDR3 region has 14 residues.

Turning to this clonotype: It may be a read error: a sequence one base away is much more abundant. The chain recombines TRBV6-5 with TRBJ1-1; D is ambiguous. The CDR3 contains 13 residues. Germline CDR1 reads MNHEY; CDR2 reads SVGAGI. This CDR3 reads CASSSRLNTETFF. The CDR3 nucleotides are TGTGCCAGCAGCTCAAGATTGAACACTGAAACTTTCTTT.

Concerning this clonotype itself: A junction end diverges from the germline sequence, so it may reflect a read error. J is TRBJ2-7 and V is TRBV4-2, with D possibly being TRBD2 (6 bases). The CDR3 runs 16 residues. CDR1 is LGHNA and CDR2 is YNFKEQ in the germline V gene. As DNA, the CDR3 is TGTGGCAGCAGCCAACCATCTAGCGACGGTCCCTACGAGCAGTGCTTC. Protein sequence: CGSSQPSSDGPYEQCF.

The V gene is TRBV7-9, the J gene TRBJ2-7; TRBD1 aligns across 7 bases. The germline gives CDR1 SEHNR, CDR2 FQNEAQ (reference sequence). V was pared by 2 bases and J by 7 bases, with 5 bases of the junction left unmatched. The CDR3 has 13 amino acids. The CDR3 DNA reads TGTGCCAGCAGCTTATCCAGGGGGTTGGAGCAGTACTTC. Protein: CASSLSRGLEQYF.

Turning to this clonotype: The final CDR3 position lacks the conserved phenylalanine or tryptophan, pointing to a likely read error. The chain joins TRBV7-8 to TRBJ2-1, with 12 positions matching TRBD2. The germline CDR1 and CDR2 sequences are SGHVS and FQNEAQ. V dropped 6 bases and J dropped 6; count of bases not matched to a gene: 15. The CDR3 length is 18 residues. As DNA, the CDR3 is TGTGCCAGCAGAGACTCAAGCTCTGGGACTAGCGGGTTCAATGAGCAGTTCTCC. Protein sequence: CASRDSSSGTSGFNEQFS.

This clonotype showed up just once. It is likely a read error, because the conserved phenylalanine at the end of the CDR3 is missing. It is unclear where the CDR3 begins or ends on the DNA, so no DNA is shown, and the CDR3 is as TCRdb lists it. This chain connects TRBV11-2 to TRBJ2-2; the table's D call, TRBD2, was not checked against the DNA. Per germline, CDR1 SGHAT and CDR2 FQNNGV. The CDR3 is made up of 18 amino acids, end residues included. The CDR3 spells CASSFSVLAGVRSGEPFC.

In this sample, this clonotype turned up a few times. Possible read error: a much larger clone is one base away. The chain uses TRBV29-1 and TRBJ2-1; TRBD2 is a possible D gene (6 bases). The CDR3 loop spans 12 amino acids. Trimming took off 4 bases at V and 7 bases at J, with 11 bases between the two ends. Germline assignment: CDR1 SQVTM and CDR2 ANQGSEA. CDR3 residues: CSVGDWWNEQFF. CDR3 nucleotides: TGCAGCGTTGGGGACTGGTGGAATGAGCAGTTCTTC.

Notes on this clonotype: Given a much more abundant clone one base away, this may be a read error. V is TRBV14 and J is TRBJ2-3; D call uncertain. Germline V gives CDR1 SGHDN, CDR2 FVKESK. CDR3 length: 13 amino acids. CDR3 DNA sequence: TGTACCAGCAGCCACCTTCTGTCAGATACGCAGTATTTT. This sequence encodes CTSSHLLSDTQYF.

CDR3 sequence (DNA): TGTGCCAGCAGTTTCAGGACAGTCATCTACGAGCAGTACTTC. Encoded protein: CASSFRTVIYEQYF. The chain employs TRBV6-2 or TRBV6-3 and TRBJ2-7; D might be TRBD1 (6 bases). Germline CDR1 reads MNHEY; CDR2 reads SVGEGT. CDR3 size: 14 residues. Trimming took 4 bases from V and 3 from J, leaving 13 bases between them.

Many counts were recorded for this clonotype. V usage is TRBV5-5 and J usage is TRBJ2-5; the match to TRBD1 covers 7 bases. The CDR3 totals 15 residues. CDR1 is SGHKS, CDR2 YYEKEE, per germline (reference sequence). Losses at the gene ends were 5 bases for V and 5 bases for J; bases not matched to a gene: 12. This chain's CDR3 is CASRLTGTVRETQYF. As DNA, the CDR3 is TGTGCCAGCAGATTGACAGGGACGGTCAGGGAGACCCAGTACTTC.

A note on this clonotype: The conserved phenylalanine or tryptophan is not found at the CDR3 terminus, so this likely reflects a read error. The gene calls are TRBV6-2 or TRBV6-3 and TRBJ2-1; D is perhaps TRBD2 (5 bases). Per germline, CDR1 MNHEY and CDR2 SVGEGT. There are 22 residues in the CDR3. Trimming cost V 4 bases and J 6 bases, with 37 bases left between them. In nucleotides, the CDR3 is TGTGCCAGCAGTTTCCTGATTGAGGCGTGGGTTCTAGCAGCAGAAAGGGTCAATGAGCAGTTCTTA. It codes for CASSFLIEAWVLAAERVNEQFL.

Comment on this clonotype: This CDR3 is missing its conserved last phenylalanine or tryptophan, likely due to a read error. This rearrangement joins TRBV11-3 to TRBJ2-1, with 10 bases lining up with TRBD2. The CDR3 length is 13 residues. Germline V gene lookup returns CDR1 SGHNT and CDR2 YENEEA. CDR3 nucleotide sequence: TGCGCCAGCAGCCGACTAGCGGGTAATGAGCAGTTCCTC. This encodes CASSRLAGNEQFL.

As for this clonotype: This may stem from a read error, because a much larger clone lies one nucleotide away. The chain has TRBV6-6 and TRBJ1-5, with D perhaps TRBD1 (6 bases). Matching the DNA end better, TRBJ2-3 makes the J call doubtful. Germline CDR1 is MNHNY and CDR2 is SVGAGI (reference sequence). The CDR3 covers 15 residues. CDR3 sequence (DNA): TGTGCCAGCAGTTACACCACAGGGAGTGATCAGCCCCAGTATTTT. It codes for CASSYTTGSDQPQYF.

Remarks on this clonotype: The conserved phenylalanine or tryptophan is not found at the CDR3 terminus, so this likely reflects a read error. The chain employs TRBV30 and TRBJ1-6, with D perhaps TRBD1 (6 bases). Germline loops: CDR1 GTSNPN, CDR2 SVGIG (reference sequence). The CDR3 contains 13 residues. CDR3 sequence: CACHRDLNSPLHI. DNA for the CDR3: TGTGCATGCCACAGGGACCTTAATTCACCCCTCCACATT.